This TCR beta chain comes out of a study of T cell changes during pregnancy in multiple sclerosis. The CDR3 runs to 13 residues. The germline gives CDR1 MNHNS, CDR2 SASEGT. Trimming removed 1 base at V and 7 bases at J, with 8 bases between. This clone appeared a few times. Produced via immunoSEQ multiplex PCR; TCRdb's table is partial and in-frame only. The sample includes roughly 70,000 clones, approximately 92% seen only once; the top ten take roughly 2.8%. The V gene is TRBV6-1, the J gene TRBJ1-3; D ambiguous. The TCR originated in a female donor in good health, enrolled as a control in a pregnancy study. Sequencing used peripheral blood, obtained in the third trimester of pregnancy. In DNA form, the CDR3 reads TGTGCCAGCAGTGAAGGCGGTGCCAACACCATATATTTT. Translation gives CASSEGGANTIYF.